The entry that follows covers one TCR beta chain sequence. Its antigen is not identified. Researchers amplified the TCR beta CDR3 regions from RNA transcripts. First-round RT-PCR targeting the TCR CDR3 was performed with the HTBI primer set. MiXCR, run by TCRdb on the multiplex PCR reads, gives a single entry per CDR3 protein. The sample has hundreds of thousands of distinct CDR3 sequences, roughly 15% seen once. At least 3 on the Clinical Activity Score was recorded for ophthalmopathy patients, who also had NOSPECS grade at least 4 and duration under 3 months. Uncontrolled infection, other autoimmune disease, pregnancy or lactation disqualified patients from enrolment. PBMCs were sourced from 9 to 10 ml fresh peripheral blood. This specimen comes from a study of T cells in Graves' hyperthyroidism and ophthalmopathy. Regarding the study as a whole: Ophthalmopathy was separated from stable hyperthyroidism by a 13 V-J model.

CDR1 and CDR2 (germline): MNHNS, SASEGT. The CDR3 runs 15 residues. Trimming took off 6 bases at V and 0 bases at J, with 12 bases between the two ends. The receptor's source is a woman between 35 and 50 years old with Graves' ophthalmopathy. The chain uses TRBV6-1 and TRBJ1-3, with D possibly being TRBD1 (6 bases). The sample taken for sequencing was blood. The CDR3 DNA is TGTGCCAGCAGGGCCGACAGGAGCTCTGGAAACACCATATATTTT. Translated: CASRADRSSGNTIYF.